The 10 T cell receptor beta chains presented below share a single source sample, sequenced in a study of molecular identifiers for immune sequencing clone quantification. Each CDR3 protein gets one entry after TCRdb re-called the PCR reads with MiXCR. The table includes hundreds of thousands of distinct CDR3 sequences, about 25% detected once. Material for sequencing was naive CD8+ T cells from blood, with Jurkat cell RNA spiked in. This sample's subset: FACS-sorted CD8+CD4-CCR7+CD45RA+ naive T cells. These receptors originate from a human donor in good health. Some libraries in this study had Jurkat cell RNA spiked in.

The chain links TRBV6-2 or TRBV6-3 to TRBJ1-5; the D gene is possibly TRBD1 (6 bases). Trimming cost V 5 bases and J 7 bases, with 18 bases left between them. Per germline, CDR1 MNHEY and CDR2 SVGEGT. CDR3 size: 15 residues. DNA for the CDR3: TGTGCCAGCAGTCCGATGCAATCAACAGGGCAGCCCCAGCATTTT. Its protein is CASSPMQSTGQPQHF.

This clonotype was detected once. The gene calls are TRBV6-6 and TRBJ1-1; unclear D gene. The germline CDR1 and CDR2 sequences are MNHNY and SVGAGI (reference sequence). V was pared by 11 bases and J by 11 bases, with 21 bases between. The CDR3 spans 12 residues. The CDR3 loop is CARLPDRPDAFF. Written as DNA, the CDR3 is TGTGCCCGCTTACCAGACCGGCCCGACGCTTTCTTT.

This clonotype was seen at least ten times. V usage is TRBV5-1 and J usage is TRBJ1-2, with 8 bases identical to TRBD1. CDR1 is SGHRS and CDR2 is YFSETQ in the germline V gene. The junction had 10 bases not matched to a gene; V was cut back by 3 bases and J by 3 bases. The CDR3 contains 16 residues. Here the CDR3 DNA reads TGCGCCAGCAGCTATTCCGGGACAGGTACAGACTATGGCTACACCTTC. It codes for CASSYSGTGTDYGYTF.

This clonotype came up a few times. This chain joins TRBV9 and TRBJ2-2; D is perhaps TRBD2 (5 bases). CDR3 length: 14 residues. Per the germline V gene, CDR1 is SGDLS and CDR2 is YYNGEE. The V end lost 0 bases, the J end lost 7 bases, and 10 bases lay between the germline ends. CDR3 protein: CASSVGRTGGELFF. The DNA for the CDR3 is TGTGCCAGCAGCGTAGGTCGGACTGGCGGGGAGCTGTTTTTT.

The chain joins TRBV27 to TRBJ2-3; D not resolved. Trimming pared 6 bases from V and 2 bases from J, leaving 15 bases between. CDR3 length equals 15 residues. Germline CDR1 MNHEY, CDR2 SMNVEV (reference sequence). CDR3 DNA sequence: TGTGCCAGCAGCATCATAGGAGTACCCACAGATACGCAGTATTTT. Protein sequence: CASSIIGVPTDTQYF.

This clonotype was found a few times. This may be a read error, as it is one base from a much larger clone. Given the absence of the conserved phenylalanine or tryptophan at the CDR3 end, a read error is likely. The chain links TRBV4-3 to TRBJ2-7, with 10 bases that match TRBD1. The CDR3 is made up of 14 amino acids. CDR1 and CDR2 from the germline V gene are LGHNA and YSLEER. V shed 4 bases, J shed 5 bases, and the junction held 5 bases outside the gene matches. The CDR3 spells CASSRDRGRNEQYL. The CDR3 region has the DNA TGCGCCAGCAGCCGGGACAGGGGTAGGAACGAGCAGTACCTC.

This clonotype was counted ten times or more. This chain links TRBV6-1 with TRBJ1-5; D is unclear. Germline lookup yields CDR1 MNHNS and CDR2 SASEGT. Trimming shortened V by 1 base and J by 2 bases, and 15 bases separated the two germline ends. CDR3 length: 17 residues. CDR3 in DNA: TGTGCCAGCAGTGAAGAGAGGCCCACCATGGGCAATCAGCCCCAGCATTTT. Protein product: CASSEERPTMGNQPQHF.

This clonotype has ten or more counts. The CDR3 DNA sequence: TGCGCCAGCAGCCTTGGGTTTGAGATGAGCAATCAGCCCCAGCATTTT. It is translated as CASSLGFEMSNQPQHF. The chain is built from TRBV4-1 and TRBJ1-5; D not certain. Germline values: CDR1 MGHRA, CDR2 YSYEKL. V was cut by 4 bases and J by 1 base, with 14 bases left in between. The CDR3 extends over 16 amino acids.

This clonotype appeared a few times. V and J are TRBV6-2 or TRBV6-3 and TRBJ1-5; D remains unclear. Germline V CDR1 and CDR2: MNHEY, SVGEGT. The CDR3 spans 12 residues. Trimming removed 0 bases at V and 6 bases at J, with 3 bases between. CDR3 DNA: TGTGCCAGCAGTTACTCAGCTCAGCCCCAGCATTTT. Residues: CASSYSAQPQHF.

This clonotype has a count of ten or more. The V gene is TRBV11-2, the J gene TRBJ2-3, with D maybe TRBD1 (6 bases). V was pared by 3 bases and J by 0 bases, with 13 bases between. This CDR3 has 16 residues. Germline CDR1 SGHAT, CDR2 FQNNGV. This CDR3 is CASSFRGRLSTDTQYF. The CDR3 bases are TGTGCCAGCAGCTTCAGGGGACGACTAAGCACAGATACGCAGTATTTT.